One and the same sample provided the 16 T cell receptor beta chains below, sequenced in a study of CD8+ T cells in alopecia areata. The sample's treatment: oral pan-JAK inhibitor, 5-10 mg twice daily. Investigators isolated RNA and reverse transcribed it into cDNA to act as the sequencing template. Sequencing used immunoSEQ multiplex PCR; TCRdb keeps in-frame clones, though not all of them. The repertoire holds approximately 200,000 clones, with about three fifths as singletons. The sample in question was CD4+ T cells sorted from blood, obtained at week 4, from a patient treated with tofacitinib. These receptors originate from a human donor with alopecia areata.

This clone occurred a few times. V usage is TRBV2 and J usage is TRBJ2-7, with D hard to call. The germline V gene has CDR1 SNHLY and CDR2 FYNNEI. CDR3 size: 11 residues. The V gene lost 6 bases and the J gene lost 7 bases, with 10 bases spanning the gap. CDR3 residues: CASRIDGEQYF. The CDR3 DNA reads TGTGCCAGCAGGATAGACGGAGAGCAGTACTTC.

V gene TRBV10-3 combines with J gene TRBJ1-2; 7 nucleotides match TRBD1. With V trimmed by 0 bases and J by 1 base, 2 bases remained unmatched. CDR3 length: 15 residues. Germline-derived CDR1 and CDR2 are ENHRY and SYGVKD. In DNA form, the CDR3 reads TGTGCCATCAGTGAGTCGACAGGGAGTAACTATGGCTACACCTTC. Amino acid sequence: CAISESTGSNYGYTF.

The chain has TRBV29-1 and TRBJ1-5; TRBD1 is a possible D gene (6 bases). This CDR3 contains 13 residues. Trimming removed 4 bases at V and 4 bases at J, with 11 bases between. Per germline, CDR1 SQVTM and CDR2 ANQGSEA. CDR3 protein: CSVGGGRNQPQHF. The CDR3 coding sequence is TGCAGCGTTGGTGGGGGCCGGAATCAGCCCCAGCATTTT.

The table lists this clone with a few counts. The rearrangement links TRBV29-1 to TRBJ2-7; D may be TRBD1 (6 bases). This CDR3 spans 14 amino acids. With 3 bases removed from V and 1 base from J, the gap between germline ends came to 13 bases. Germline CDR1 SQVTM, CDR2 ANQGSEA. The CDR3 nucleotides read TGCAGCGTTGATCGCCAGGGGTCGTCCTACGAGCAGTACTTC. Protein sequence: CSVDRQGSSYEQYF.

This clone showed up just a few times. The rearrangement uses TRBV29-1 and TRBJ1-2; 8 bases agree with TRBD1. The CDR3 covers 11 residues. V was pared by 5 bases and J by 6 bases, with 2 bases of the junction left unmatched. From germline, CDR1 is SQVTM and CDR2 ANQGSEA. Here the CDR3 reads CSVQGADGYTF. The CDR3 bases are TGCAGCGTTCAGGGGGCGGATGGCTACACCTTC.

CDR3 in amino acids: CAWSVVGRADNEQFF. CDR3 in DNA: TGTGCCTGGAGTGTAGTGGGGAGGGCCGATAATGAGCAGTTCTTC. The genes are TRBV30 and TRBJ2-1, with 7 bases identical to TRBD2. CDR3 length equals 15 residues. Germline V CDR1 and CDR2: GTSNPN, SVGIG (reference sequence). J was trimmed by 7 bases and V by 0 bases; bases with no gene match: 9.

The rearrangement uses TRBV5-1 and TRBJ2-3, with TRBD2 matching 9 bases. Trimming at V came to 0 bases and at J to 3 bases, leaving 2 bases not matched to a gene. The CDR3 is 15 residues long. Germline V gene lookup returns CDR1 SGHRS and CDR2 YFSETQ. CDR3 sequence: CASSLDSGSTDTQYF. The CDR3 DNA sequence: TGCGCCAGCAGCTTGGATAGCGGGAGTACAGATACGCAGTATTTT.

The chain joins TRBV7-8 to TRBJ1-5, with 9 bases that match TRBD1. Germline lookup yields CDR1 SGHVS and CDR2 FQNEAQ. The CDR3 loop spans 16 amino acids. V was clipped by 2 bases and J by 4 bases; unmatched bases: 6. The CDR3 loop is CASSLNGQGINQPQHF. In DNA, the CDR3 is TGTGCCAGCAGCTTAAACGGACAGGGGATAAATCAGCCCCAGCATTTT.

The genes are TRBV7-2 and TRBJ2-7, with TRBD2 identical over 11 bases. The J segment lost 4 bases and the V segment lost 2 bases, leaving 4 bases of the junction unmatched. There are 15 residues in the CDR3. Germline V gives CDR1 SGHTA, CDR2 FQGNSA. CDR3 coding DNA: TGTGCCAGCAGCTTATACGGGACTAGCGGATACGAGCAGTACTTC. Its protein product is CASSLYGTSGYEQYF.

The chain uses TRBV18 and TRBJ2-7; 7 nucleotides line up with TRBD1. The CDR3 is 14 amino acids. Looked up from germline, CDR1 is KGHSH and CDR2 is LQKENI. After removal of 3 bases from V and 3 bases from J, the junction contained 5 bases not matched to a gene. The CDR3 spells CASSPTGNSYEQYF. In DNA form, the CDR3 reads TGTGCCAGCTCACCGACAGGGAACAGCTACGAGCAGTACTTC.

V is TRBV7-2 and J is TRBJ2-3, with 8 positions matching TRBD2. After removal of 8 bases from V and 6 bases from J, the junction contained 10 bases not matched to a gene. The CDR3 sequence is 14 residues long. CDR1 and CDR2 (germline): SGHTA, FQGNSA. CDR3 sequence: CASPREREMDTQYF. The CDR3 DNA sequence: TGTGCCAGCCCTAGGGAGCGGGAGATGGATACGCAGTATTTT.

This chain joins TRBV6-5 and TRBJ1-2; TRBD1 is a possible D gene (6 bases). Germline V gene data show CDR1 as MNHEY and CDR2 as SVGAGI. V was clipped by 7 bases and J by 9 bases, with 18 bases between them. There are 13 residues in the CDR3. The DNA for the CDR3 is TGTGCCAGCACCGTAATACCGGGACAACGCTACACCTTC. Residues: CASTVIPGQRYTF.

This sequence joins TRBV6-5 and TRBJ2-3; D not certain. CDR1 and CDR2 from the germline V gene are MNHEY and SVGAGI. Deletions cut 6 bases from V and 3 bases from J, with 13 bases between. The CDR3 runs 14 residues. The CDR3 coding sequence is TGTGCCAGCAGGCCAGTGCTTCCTACAGATACGCAGTATTTT. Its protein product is CASRPVLPTDTQYF.

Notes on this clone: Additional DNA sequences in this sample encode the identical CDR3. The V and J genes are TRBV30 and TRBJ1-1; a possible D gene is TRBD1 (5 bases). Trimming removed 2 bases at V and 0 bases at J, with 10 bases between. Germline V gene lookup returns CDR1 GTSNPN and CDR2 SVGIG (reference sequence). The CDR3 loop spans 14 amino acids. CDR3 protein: CAWSPGRMNTEAFF. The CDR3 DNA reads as TGTGCCTGGAGTCCGGGACGGATGAACACTGAAGCTTTCTTT.

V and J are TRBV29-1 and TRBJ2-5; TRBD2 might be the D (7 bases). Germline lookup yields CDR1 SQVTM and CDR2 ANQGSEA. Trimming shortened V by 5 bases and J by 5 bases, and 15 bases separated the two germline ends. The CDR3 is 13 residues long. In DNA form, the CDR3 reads TGCAGCGTTAACTTGGGAGGGGGGGAGACCCAGTACTTC. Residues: CSVNLGGGETQYF. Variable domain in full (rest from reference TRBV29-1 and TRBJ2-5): SAVISQKPSRDICQRGTSLTIQCQVDSQVTMMFWYRQQPGQSLTLIATANQGSEATYESGFVIDKFPISRPNLTFSTLTVSNMSPEDSSIYLCSVNLGGGETQYFGPGTRLLVL.

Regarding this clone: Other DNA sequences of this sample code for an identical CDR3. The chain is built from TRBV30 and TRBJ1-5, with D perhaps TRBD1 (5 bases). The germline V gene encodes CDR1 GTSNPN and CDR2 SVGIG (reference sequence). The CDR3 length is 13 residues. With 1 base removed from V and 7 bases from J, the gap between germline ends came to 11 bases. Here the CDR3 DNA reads TGTGCCTGGAGTGGGGACCGCGCCCAGCCCCAGCATTTT. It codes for CAWSGDRAQPQHF. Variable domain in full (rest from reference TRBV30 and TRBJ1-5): SQTIHQWPATLVQPVGSPLSLECTVEGTSNPNLYWYRQAAGRGLQLLFYSVGIGQISSEVPQNLSASRPQDRQFILSSKKLLLSDSGFYLCAWSGDRAQPQHFGDGTRLSIL.